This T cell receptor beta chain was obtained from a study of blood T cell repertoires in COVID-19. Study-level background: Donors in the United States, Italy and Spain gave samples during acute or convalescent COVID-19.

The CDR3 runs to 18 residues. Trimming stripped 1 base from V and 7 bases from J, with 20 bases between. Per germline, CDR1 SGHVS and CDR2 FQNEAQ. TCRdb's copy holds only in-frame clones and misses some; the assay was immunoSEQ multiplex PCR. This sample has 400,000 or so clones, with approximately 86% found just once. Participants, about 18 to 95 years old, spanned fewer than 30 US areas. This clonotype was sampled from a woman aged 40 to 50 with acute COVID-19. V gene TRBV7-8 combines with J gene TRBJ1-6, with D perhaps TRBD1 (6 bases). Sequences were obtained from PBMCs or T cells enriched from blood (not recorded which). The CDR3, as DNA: TGTGCCAGCAGCTTAGTTTTTTATCAGGACAGAAAAAATTCACCCCTCCACTTT. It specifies CASSLVFYQDRKNSPLHF.